One sample yielded the 21 T cell receptor beta chains listed below, sequenced in a study of brain T cells in children with intractable seizures. Data came from immunoSEQ multiplex PCR; TCRdb stores just in-frame clones and leaves some out. The sample lists 100,000 to 120,000 clones, approximately 94% occurring once. This sample comprised peripheral blood, obtained at surgery. These receptors were collected from a boy in the first two years of life with hemimegalencephaly and intractable seizures.

This chain joins TRBV27 and TRBJ1-5; 7 bases are shared with TRBD1. The germline CDR1 and CDR2 sequences are MNHEY and SMNVEV (reference sequence). Unmatched junction bases numbered 13, after V lost 10 bases and J lost 4 bases. The CDR3 spans 15 residues. In nucleotides, the CDR3 is TGTGCCATTTCATCCGGGACAGAGAGGAATCAGCCCCAGCATTTT. Its translation: CAISSGTERNQPQHF.

This clone was seen only once. The chain combines TRBV4-1 with TRBJ2-4; D gene uncertain. This CDR3 comprises 16 residues. V lost 4 bases, J lost 1 base, and 14 bases lay in between. Germline values: CDR1 MGHRA, CDR2 YSYEKL. The CDR3 is CASSLHASDAKNIQYF. CDR3 in DNA: TGCGCCAGCAGCCTCCACGCCAGCGATGCCAAAAACATTCAGTACTTC.

In its sample, this clone ranks as medium-sized. This sequence joins TRBV7-8 and TRBJ2-2, with 7 bases fitting TRBD1. The CDR3 sequence is 19 residues long. The germline gives CDR1 SGHVS, CDR2 FQNEAQ. V dropped 4 bases and J dropped 0; count of bases not matched to a gene: 14. The CDR3 here is CASSSSLDRAAANTGELFF. The CDR3 DNA reads as TGTGCCAGCAGCTCCTCCCTTGACAGGGCGGCAGCGAACACCGGGGAGCTGTTTTTT. The whole variable domain, filled in from reference TRBV7-8 and TRBJ2-2, reads GAGVSQSPRYKVAKRGQDVALRCDPISGHVSLFWYQQALGQGPEFLTYFQNEAQLDKSGLPSDRFFAERPEGSVSTLKIQRTQQEDSAVYLCASSSSLDRAAANTGELFFGEGSRLTVL.

The chain is built from TRBV6-6 and TRBJ1-5, with 10 bases that match TRBD1. The CDR3 runs to 14 residues. The V and J ends lost 2 bases and 7 bases, in that order; junction bases with no gene match: 2. Germline V gene lookup returns CDR1 MNHNY and CDR2 SVGAGI (reference sequence). The CDR3, as DNA: TGTGCCAGCAGTTACCCGGGACAGGGGCAGCCCCAGCATTTT. It translates to CASSYPGQGQPQHF.

The chain employs TRBV6-6 and TRBJ2-7; D ambiguous. The CDR3 covers 16 residues. Trimming pared 0 bases from V and 3 bases from J, leaving 15 bases between. Per the germline V gene, CDR1 is MNHNY and CDR2 is SVGAGI (reference sequence). CDR3 protein: CASSYSDVRANYEQYF. The CDR3, as DNA: TGTGCCAGCAGTTACTCTGACGTACGGGCTAACTACGAGCAGTACTTC.

The chain carries TRBV11-3 and TRBJ2-7; 13 nucleotides agree with TRBD2. Trimming removed 5 bases from V and 6 bases from J; junction bases left unmatched: 10. CDR1 SGHNT and CDR2 YENEEA come from the germline V gene. CDR3 size: 16 residues. The CDR3 nucleotides read TGTGCCAGCAGCCCGGGGGGGGGACTAGCGGGGTCCGAGCAGTACTTC. Protein sequence: CASSPGGGLAGSEQYF.

The sample holds one count of this clone. This chain connects TRBV28 to TRBJ2-1; D is unresolved. Germline loops: CDR1 MDHEN, CDR2 SYDVKM. The CDR3 is 15 residues long. V shed 3 bases and J shed 2 bases, with 11 bases lying between them. This CDR3 is CASSFRARPYNEQFF. As DNA, the CDR3 is TGTGCCAGCAGTTTTCGGGCTAGGCCCTACAATGAGCAGTTCTTC.

The chain uses TRBV27 and TRBJ2-3; D not resolved. Germline CDR1 is MNHEY and CDR2 is SMNVEV (reference sequence). This CDR3 is built from 11 residues. Trimming left V 5 bases short and J 6 bases short, with 6 bases between. CDR3 in DNA: TGTGCCAGCAGTAAGTTGGATACGCAGTATTTT. Amino acids: CASSKLDTQYF.

This chain uses TRBV27 with TRBJ2-2; no definite D call. The CDR3 extends over 12 amino acids. CDR1 MNHEY and CDR2 SMNVEV come from the germline V gene (reference sequence). V was pared by 8 bases and J by 4 bases, with 8 bases between. CDR3 region: CASSGITGELFF. As DNA, the CDR3 is TGTGCCAGCTCTGGGATCACCGGGGAGCTGTTTTTT.

The chain combines TRBV7-2 with TRBJ1-1; 7 bases line up with TRBD1. The ends lost 6 bases at V and 5 bases at J; junction bases unmatched: 9. Germline V gene sequence: CDR1 SGHTA, CDR2 FQGNSA. This CDR3 has 14 residues. The CDR3: CASSRTGTVTEAFF. The CDR3 region has the DNA TGTGCCAGCAGTCGAACCGGGACAGTGACTGAAGCTTTCTTT. Filled out from reference TRBV7-2 and TRBJ1-1, the complete variable domain reads GAGVSQSPSNKVTEKGKDVELRCDPISGHTALYWYRQSLGQGLEFLIYFQGNSAPDKSGLPSDRFSAERTGGSVSTLTIQRTQQEDSAVYLCASSRTGTVTEAFFGQGTRLTVV.

The rearrangement joins TRBV6-4 to TRBJ2-3, with D tentatively TRBD2 (5 bases). The CDR3 spans 11 residues. Germline V lookup: CDR1 MRHNA, CDR2 SNTAGT. Deletions cut 7 bases from V and 6 bases from J, with 8 bases between. The CDR3 region is CASTPSDTQYF. DNA of the CDR3: TGTGCCAGCACCCCTAGCGATACGCAGTATTTT.

This chain connects TRBV14 to TRBJ2-1; 7 bases line up with TRBD2. The CDR3 is 15 residues long. Germline assignment: CDR1 SGHDN and CDR2 FVKESK. The V and J ends lost 1 base and 9 bases, in that order; junction bases with no gene match: 9. The CDR3 sequence is CASSQARGRGAEQFF. Here the CDR3 DNA reads TGTGCCAGCAGCCAAGCGCGGGGGAGGGGCGCTGAGCAGTTCTTC. The whole variable domain, filled in from reference TRBV14 and TRBJ2-1, reads EAGVTQFPSHSVIEKGQTVTLRCDPISGHDNLYWYRRVMGKEIKFLLHFVKESKQDESGMPNNRFLAERTGGTYSTLKVQPAELEDSGVYFCASSQARGRGAEQFFGPGTRLTVL.

The chain carries TRBV29-1 and TRBJ2-3, with TRBD2 identical over 9 bases. V lost 5 bases and J lost 2; bases outside the gene matches: 11. Germline V lookup: CDR1 SQVTM, CDR2 ANQGSEA. This CDR3 comprises 16 residues. CDR3 in amino acids: CSVISGSLGLTDTQYF. CDR3 in DNA: TGCAGCGTTATTAGCGGGAGTTTAGGTCTCACAGATACGCAGTATTTT.

V gene TRBV7-8 combines with J gene TRBJ2-2; tentatively, D is TRBD1 or TRBD2 (5 bases each). The CDR3 has 17 amino acids. V shed 1 base and J shed 7 bases, with 19 bases lying between them. Germline V gene data show CDR1 as SGHVS and CDR2 as FQNEAQ. The CDR3 is CASSLGAIPGPGGELFF. DNA for the CDR3: TGTGCCAGCAGCTTAGGGGCCATCCCGGGACCCGGCGGGGAGCTGTTTTTT.

This clone was counted once. V is TRBV4-2 and J is TRBJ2-1, with 10 positions matching TRBD2. V shed 1 base and J 8 bases; nucleotides not matched to a gene: 14. Germline CDR1 LGHNA, CDR2 YNFKEQ. The CDR3 totals 18 residues. Here the CDR3 reads CASSQVLSGRALYHEQFF. DNA for the CDR3: TGTGCCAGCAGCCAAGTTCTCAGCGGGAGGGCCCTGTACCATGAGCAGTTCTTC.

J is TRBJ2-1 and V is TRBV7-3; 8 nucleotides line up with TRBD2. Germline V lookup: CDR1 SGHTA, CDR2 FQGTGA. Germline trimming cut 4 bases from V and 5 bases from J; bases unmatched to any gene: 4. The CDR3 loop spans 14 amino acids. CDR3 sequence reads: CASSSAGGDNEQFF. DNA for the CDR3: TGTGCCAGCAGCTCGGCGGGAGGAGACAATGAGCAGTTCTTC.

The chain carries TRBV5-6 and TRBJ1-1; the match to TRBD1 covers 8 bases. The germline V gene has CDR1 SGHDT and CDR2 YYEEEE. J gave up 2 bases and V 2 bases, and 8 bases lay outside the gene matches. This CDR3 is built from 16 residues. As DNA, the CDR3 is TGTGCCAGCAGCTTCCCCGGGACAGGACCTAACACTGAAGCTTTCTTT. This encodes CASSFPGTGPNTEAFF. The full variable domain, with the rest looked up from reference TRBV5-6 and TRBJ1-1, is DAGVTQSPTHLIKTRGQQVTLRCSPKSGHDTVSWYQQALGQGPQFIFQYYEEEERQRGNFPDRFSGHQFPNYSSELNVNALLLGDSALYLCASSFPGTGPNTEAFFGQGTRLTVV.

This clone appeared a single time. V is TRBV20-1 and J is TRBJ2-5; tentatively, D is TRBD1 (6 bases). The germline CDR1 and CDR2 sequences are DFQATT and SNEGSKA (reference sequence). Trimming shortened V by 3 bases and J by 4 bases, and 9 bases separated the two germline ends. The CDR3 totals 12 residues. CDR3: CSASRGGETQYF. As DNA, the CDR3 is TGCAGTGCTAGTCGAGGGGGAGAGACCCAGTACTTC.

The rearrangement uses TRBV5-4 and TRBJ2-7; 9 bases match TRBD2. CDR3 length: 15 amino acids. With 0 bases clipped from V and 6 bases from J, the junction kept 7 bases outside the gene matches. In germline, CDR1 is SGHNT, CDR2 YYREEE (reference sequence). This CDR3 reads CASSLGGLAGFEQYF. The CDR3 DNA follows: TGTGCCAGCAGCTTGGGCGGGCTAGCGGGATTCGAGCAGTACTTC.

The chain combines TRBV15 with TRBJ1-5, with 7 bases matching TRBD1. Per germline, CDR1 LNHNV and CDR2 YYDKDF (reference sequence). Unmatched junction bases numbered 6, after V lost 4 bases and J lost 6 bases. This CDR3 is built from 14 residues. Written as DNA, the CDR3 is TGTGCCACCAGCATGGACAGGCACGGTCAGCCCCAGCATTTT. Translated: CATSMDRHGQPQHF.

This rearrangement joins TRBV4-3 to TRBJ2-1; 8 positions match TRBD2. The CDR3 runs 16 residues. CDR1 and CDR2 from the germline V gene are LGHNA and YSLEER. V gave up 6 bases and J gave up 4 bases; unmatched junction bases: 11. CDR3 amino acids: CASSRAGGVKYNEQFF. The CDR3 region has the DNA TGCGCCAGCAGTAGGGCGGGAGGTGTTAAGTACAATGAGCAGTTCTTC.